This record looks at one T cell receptor (beta chain) sequence and its context. This sample was included in a study of CD8 T cells in ankylosing spondylitis. V was pared by 4 bases and J by 5 bases, with 5 bases of the junction left unmatched. This CDR3 contains 14 residues. Germline assignment: CDR1 SGHDT and CDR2 YYEEEE. From the 5' RACE reads, TCRdb called clonotypes with MiXCR, one entry per CDR3 protein. The table lists around 39,000 distinct CDR3 sequences, about 11% of them singletons, with 20% to 25% in the top ten. This clonotype was obtained from a male donor with ankylosing spondylitis. Sequenced sample: synovial fluid, either unsorted or a sorted T cell fraction (not recorded which). The chain combines TRBV5-6 with TRBJ2-5; 10 nucleotides match TRBD2. The CDR3: CASSALAGVETQYF. Here the CDR3 DNA reads TGTGCCAGCAGCGCGCTAGCGGGAGTGGAGACCCAGTACTTC.